The rows below give T cell receptor beta chains drawn from one sample of a study of T cells after yellow fever vaccination. One entry per CDR3 protein, called by TCRdb with MiXCR from the 5' RACE reads. Here the sample spans some 110,000 distinct CDR3 sequences, roughly 7.2% being singletons. Sample: CD4+ T cells sorted from PBMCs, taken about 41 days after the first yellow fever vaccination. These receptor sequences come from a man aged 18 to 35 who received the YFV17D yellow fever vaccine. Both conserved end residues are part of each CDR3. The D gene is left open where the match is weak. A row's size may be missing; if present it is once, few, many or a size class.

many	NA	TRBV9	TRBJ2-1	CASSVGDYNEQFF	TGTGCCAGCAGCGTCGGAGACTACAATGAGCAGTTCTTC
many	NA	TRBV10-3	TRBJ2-4	CAISDSPRDGTKNIQYF	TGTGCCATCAGTGATTCTCCCAGGGATGGGACCAAAAACATTCAGTACTTC
many	TRBD2	TRBV4-2	TRBJ2-1	CASSQVGGGAWSEQFF	TGTGCCAGCAGCCAAGTGGGCGGGGGGGCGTGGAGTGAGCAGTTCTTC
many	TRBD1	TRBV11-3	TRBJ2-7	CASSLTGKHEQYF	TGTGCCAGCAGCTTGACAGGGAAGCACGAGCAGTACTTC
many	NA	TRBV7-6	TRBJ1-2	CASSLQLFDGYTF	TGTGCCAGCAGCTTACAGCTTTTTGATGGCTACACCTTC
many	TRBD1	TRBV7-7	TRBJ2-7	CASSSDRGDEQYF	TGTGCCAGCAGCTCAGACAGGGGGGATGAGCAGTACTTC
many	NA	TRBV12-3/TRBV12-4	TRBJ2-1	CASRKAGEWYQRDEQFF	TGTGCCAGCAGAAAGGCAGGGGAGTGGTACCAGCGGGATGAGCAGTTCTTC
many	NA	TRBV18	TRBJ2-7	CASSRLDGNYEQYF	TGTGCCAGCTCCCGGCTTGACGGGAATTACGAGCAGTACTTC
many	TRBD1	TRBV12-3/TRBV12-4	TRBJ1-1	CASSFPQGGDTEAFF	TGTGCCAGCAGTTTCCCGCAGGGGGGGGACACTGAAGCTTTCTTT
many	TRBD2	TRBV12-3/TRBV12-4	TRBJ2-1	CASSRGGISYNEQFF	TGTGCCAGCAGTCGCGGGGGGATCTCCTACAATGAGCAGTTCTTC
many	NA	TRBV29-1	TRBJ2-1	CSVEDGRRGQFF	TGCAGCGTTGAAGACGGGCGGAGGGGGCAGTTCTTC
many	NA	TRBV7-2	TRBJ1-5	CASSLDREQPQHF	TGTGCCAGCAGCTTAGACAGGGAGCAGCCCCAGCATTTT
many	TRBD2	TRBV5-1	TRBJ2-3	CASSNGLGADTQYF	TGCGCCAGCAGCAACGGACTAGGGGCCGATACGCAGTATTTT
few	NA	TRBV7-8	TRBJ1-5	CASSLARGGTGQPQHF	TGTGCCAGCAGCTTAGCGAGAGGAGGGACGGGGCAGCCCCAGCATTTT
many	TRBD1	TRBV12-3/TRBV12-4	TRBJ2-7	CASTFRGTSYEQYF	TGTGCCAGCACCTTCAGGGGGACCTCCTACGAGCAGTACTTC
few	NA	TRBV4-2	TRBJ2-3	CASSQPPGGGADTQYF	TGTGCCAGCAGCCAACCCCCAGGGGGGGGGGCAGATACGCAGTATTTT
many	NA	TRBV12-3/TRBV12-4	TRBJ2-5	CASSGVSGGTQYF	TGTGCCAGCAGCGGGGTGTCGGGCGGCACCCAGTACTTC
NA	NA	TRBV19	TRBJ2-7	CASSTSVWRQYEQYF	TGTGCCAGTAGTACCTCGGTGTGGAGACAGTACGAGCAGTACTTC
many	NA	TRBV12-3/TRBV12-4	TRBJ1-2	CASSFGGGTLYGYTF	TGTGCCAGCAGTTTTGGAGGGGGAACCCTATATGGCTACACCTTC
few	NA	TRBV27	TRBJ1-3	CASSALTSGNTIYF	TGTGCCAGCTCAGCCCTGACCTCTGGAAACACCATATATTTT
NA	NA	TRBV27	TRBJ1-6	CASTPGQRGGHSPLHF	TGTGCCAGCACCCCAGGACAGCGAGGGGGTCATTCACCCCTCCACTTT
many	NA	TRBV29-1	TRBJ2-1	CSVEADLTPNEQFF	TGCAGCGTTGAAGCAGATTTGACCCCCAATGAGCAGTTCTTC
few	NA	TRBV2	TRBJ2-7	CASSATGTREQYF	TGTGCCAGCAGTGCAACAGGAACGAGGGAGCAGTACTTC
many	NA	TRBV29-1	TRBJ1-2	CSVAADTGYTF	TGCAGCGTTGCCGCTGACACCGGCTACACCTTC
many	TRBD2	TRBV5-4	TRBJ2-1	CASSRRLAGVYNEQFF	TGTGCCAGCAGCCGCCGACTAGCGGGTGTCTACAATGAGCAGTTCTTC
many	NA	TRBV7-2	TRBJ2-1	CASRVRIGADEQFF	TGTGCCAGCAGGGTCCGAATTGGGGCGGATGAGCAGTTCTTC
many	NA	TRBV10-3	TRBJ1-6	CAISEQVNSPLHF	TGTGCCATCAGTGAACAGGTTAATTCACCCCTCCACTTT
many	NA	TRBV4-3	TRBJ2-3	CASSPQLRDTQYF	TGCGCCAGCAGCCCCCAGTTGCGAGATACGCAGTATTTT
many	NA	TRBV7-2	TRBJ2-2	CASSLGRLDLTGELFF	TGTGCCAGCAGCTTAGGGAGGCTTGACTTGACCGGGGAGCTGTTTTTT
many	NA	TRBV29-1	TRBJ1-2	CSVEPSLDGRGGYTF	TGCAGCGTTGAACCCTCTCTGGACGGGCGCGGTGGCTACACCTTC
many	NA	TRBV12-3/TRBV12-4	TRBJ2-5	CASSLGREDETQYF	TGTGCCAGCAGTTTAGGCAGGGAGGACGAGACCCAGTACTTC
many	NA	TRBV25-1	TRBJ1-6	CASRDSYNSPLHF	TGTGCCAGCAGGGACTCCTATAATTCACCCCTCCACTTT
many	NA	TRBV7-2	TRBJ2-5	CASSLVAGAGETQYF	TGTGCCAGCAGCTTAGTCGCTGGGGCCGGAGAGACCCAGTACTTC
many	NA	TRBV7-3	TRBJ2-3	CASSLSGDTQYF	TGTGCCAGCAGCTTATCTGGAGATACGCAGTATTTT
many	NA	TRBV7-2	TRBJ2-5	CASSQTRPPETQYF	TGTGCCAGCAGCCAGACTAGACCCCCAGAGACCCAGTACTTC
many	NA	TRBV10-3	TRBJ2-6	CAIGSSSGANVLTF	TGTGCCATCGGTTCTAGCTCTGGGGCCAACGTCCTGACTTTC
many	NA	TRBV7-2	TRBJ2-7	CASSPRQVYEQYF	TGTGCCAGCAGCCCTCGGCAGGTCTACGAGCAGTACTTC
many	NA	TRBV4-3	TRBJ1-1	CASSQDFPAVTEAFF	TGCGCCAGCAGCCAAGATTTTCCGGCGGTGACTGAAGCTTTCTTT
NA	NA	TRBV5-4	TRBJ1-2	CASSLQSSLYGYTF	TGTGCCAGCAGCTTACAGTCGAGCCTCTATGGCTACACCTTC
many	NA	TRBV7-2	TRBJ2-1	CASSLVRDEVFF	TGTGCCAGCAGCTTAGTTCGGGACGAGGTGTTCTTC
many	TRBD2	TRBV7-2	TRBJ2-7	CASSLSSGGIGEQYF	TGTGCCAGCAGCTTATCGAGCGGGGGGATTGGGGAGCAGTACTTC
many	NA	TRBV18	TRBJ2-5	CASSHPLETQYF	TGTGCCAGCTCACACCCCCTAGAGACCCAGTACTTC
NA	TRBD1	TRBV12-3/TRBV12-4	TRBJ1-4	CASRRTGYNEKLFF	TGTGCCAGCAGACGGACAGGTTATAATGAAAAACTGTTTTTT
many	NA	TRBV7-2	TRBJ1-5	CASSFVGIREPQHF	TGTGCCAGCAGCTTCGTGGGGATTCGGGAGCCCCAGCATTTT
many	TRBD1	TRBV7-8	TRBJ2-5	CASSRDRQETQYF	TGTGCCAGCAGCCGGGACAGACAAGAGACCCAGTACTTC
many	NA	TRBV28	TRBJ2-2	CASSFGLSMGTGELFF	TGTGCCAGCAGTTTTGGACTCTCAATGGGGACCGGGGAGCTGTTTTTT
many	TRBD2	TRBV5-4	TRBJ2-7	CASSWGLAGYEQYF	TGTGCCAGCAGCTGGGGACTAGCGGGATACGAGCAGTACTTC
many	NA	TRBV5-1	TRBJ2-7	CASSLVVSSYEQYF	TGCGCCAGCAGCTTGGTGGTGAGCTCCTACGAGCAGTACTTC
many	NA	TRBV25-1	TRBJ2-5	CASSDIGLAQETQYF	TGTGCCAGCAGTGATATTGGACTGGCACAAGAGACCCAGTACTTC
many	TRBD1	TRBV5-8	TRBJ1-2	CASSLGDRLNYGYTF	TGTGCCAGCAGCCTCGGGGACAGGCTAAACTATGGCTACACCTTC
many	TRBD2	TRBV5-1	TRBJ2-2	CASSLLGGANTGELFF	TGCGCCAGCAGCTTGTTGGGGGGGGCGAACACCGGGGAGCTGTTTTTT
many	NA	TRBV12-3/TRBV12-4	TRBJ1-1	CASSLRSYTEAFF	TGTGCCAGCAGCCTCCGTTCCTATACTGAAGCTTTCTTT
many	TRBD1	TRBV12-3/TRBV12-4	TRBJ1-3	CASSLQTGSIGNTIYF	TGTGCCAGCAGCCTCCAGACAGGGTCAATCGGAAACACCATATATTTT